Presented here are 22 T cell receptor beta chains from one specimen sequenced in a study of blood T cell repertoires in COVID-19. Profiled with immunoSEQ multiplex PCR; TCRdb holds only in-frame clones, not every one. The sample holds 220,000 or so clones, 80% to 90% seen once. Sequencing was performed on PBMCs or T cells enriched from blood (not recorded which). These receptors were collected from a woman between 45 and 60 years old with acute COVID-19.

Comment on this clone: The missing conserved phenylalanine or tryptophan at the end of this CDR3 makes a read error likely. Because the CDR3's place on the DNA is in doubt, the DNA is left out and the CDR3 is given as listed by TCRdb. CDR3 in amino acids: CASSPGTDTYSSLRL. The chain couples TRBV5-6 to TRBJ2-7; the table's D call, TRBD1, was not checked against the DNA. The CDR3 has 15 amino acids, counting both end residues. Germline values: CDR1 SGHDT, CDR2 YYEEEE.

The chain joins TRBV19 to TRBJ2-4, with 10 bases fitting TRBD1. The trim removed 5 bases at V and 7 bases at J, leaving 5 bases unmatched. Germline V gives CDR1 LNHDA, CDR2 SQIVND (reference sequence). The length of the CDR3 is 14 residues. The CDR3 loop reads CASSPRTGGNIQYF. The CDR3 bases are TGTGCCAGTAGTCCTCGGACAGGGGGGAACATTCAGTACTTC.

J is TRBJ1-5 and V is TRBV18, with 7 nucleotides matching TRBD1. The CDR3 contains 16 residues. The germline CDR1 and CDR2 sequences are KGHSH and LQKENI. With V trimmed by 6 bases and J by 7 bases, 15 bases remained unmatched. CDR3 sequence: CASSPTRAGGKQPQHF. In DNA form, the CDR3 reads TGTGCCAGCTCCCCGACTCGGGCAGGGGGGAAACAGCCCCAGCATTTT.

This sequence joins TRBV12-3 or TRBV12-4 and TRBJ2-7; TRBD2 aligns across 10 bases. Losses at the gene ends were 5 bases for V and 4 bases for J; bases not matched to a gene: 2. The CDR3 length is 13 residues. The CDR3 loop reads CASSRTSGYEQYF. The DNA for the CDR3 is TGTGCCAGCAGTCGGACTAGCGGATACGAGCAGTACTTC.

The chain joins TRBV28 to TRBJ1-3; D unclear. Trimming stripped 6 bases from V and 0 bases from J, with 9 bases between. The CDR3 has 14 residues. CDR1 is MDHEN, CDR2 SYDVKM, per germline. Here the CDR3 reads CASSRGPSGNTIYF. The CDR3 nucleotides read TGTGCCAGCAGCCGCGGCCCCTCTGGAAACACCATATATTTT. Full variable domain (rest looked up from reference TRBV28 and TRBJ1-3): DVKVTQSSRYLVKRTGEKVFLECVQDMDHENMFWYRQDPGLGLRLIYFSYDVKMKEKGDIPEGYSVSREKKERFSLILESASTNQTSMYLCASSRGPSGNTIYFGEGSWLTVV.

The genes are TRBV24-1 and TRBJ2-7, with D maybe TRBD1 (6 bases). CDR3 length: 18 residues. CDR1 and CDR2 (germline): KGHDR, SFDVKD. Trimming left V 1 base short and J 6 bases short, with 24 bases between. The CDR3 DNA reads as TGTGCCACCAGTGATTTAAAGGGACAATCCACCGGTATATCCGAGCAGTACTTC. Amino acids: CATSDLKGQSTGISEQYF.

This chain connects TRBV6-1 to TRBJ1-4, with 9 bases that match TRBD1. The V segment lost 4 bases and the J segment 3 bases; nucleotides outside the gene matches: 9. The length of the CDR3 is 17 residues. The V gene's germline CDR1 is MNHNS and CDR2 SASEGT. CDR3 DNA: TGTGCCAGCAGTGCCCTCGGCCGGGACAGGGCTAATGAAAAACTGTTTTTT. Its translation is CASSALGRDRANEKLFF.

V is TRBV6-5 and J is TRBJ1-5; D might be TRBD1 (5 bases). CDR1 is MNHEY and CDR2 is SVGAGI in the germline V gene. V lost 7 bases and J lost 0, with 13 bases in between. This CDR3 region has 15 residues. The CDR3 nucleotides are TGTGCCAGCACCATTTCGGACAATAGCAATCAGCCCCAGCATTTT. Translating it yields CASTISDNSNQPQHF.

Worth noting for this clone: Other DNA sequences in the same sample also yield this CDR3. CDR3 coding DNA: TGTGCCTGGAGTGTCTTAACCTACGAGCAGTACTTC. Translated: CAWSVLTYEQYF. The chain employs TRBV30 and TRBJ2-7; D is unclear. The V end lost 0 bases, the J end lost 2 bases, and 5 bases lay between the germline ends. Germline CDR1 GTSNPN, CDR2 SVGIG (reference sequence). This CDR3 is 12 amino acids long.

On this clone itself: The same CDR3 can be traced to other DNA sequences in this sample. V is TRBV5-1 and J is TRBJ2-7; possibly TRBD2 for D (5 bases). Trimming pared 0 bases from V and 3 bases from J, leaving 10 bases between. The V gene's germline CDR1 is SGHRS and CDR2 YFSETQ. The CDR3 length is 14 residues. CDR3 loop: CASSLAGADYEQYF. In DNA, the CDR3 is TGCGCCAGCAGCTTGGCCGGAGCGGACTACGAGCAGTACTTC.

This chain joins TRBV5-1 and TRBJ2-7, with 11 bases aligning to TRBD2. CDR1 is SGHRS, CDR2 YFSETQ, per germline. This CDR3 spans 16 amino acids. V lost 1 base and J lost 0; bases outside the gene matches: 3. The CDR3 DNA reads TGCGCCAGCAGCTTGTTTAGCGGGAGGGCCTCCTACGAGCAGTACTTC. As protein: CASSLFSGRASYEQYF.

The CDR3 bases are TGTGCCAGCAGCTCCAACAGCGGAGGGGTGGGTGAAGCTTTCTTT. As protein: CASSSNSGGVGEAFF. The genes are TRBV7-3 and TRBJ1-1; possible D gene TRBD1, 5 bases. CDR1 is SGHTA and CDR2 is FQGTGA in the germline V gene. V lost 4 bases, J lost 7 bases, and 19 bases lay in between. CDR3 length: 15 residues.

This clone has a single count. The CDR3 is CASSQGHRLTSTDTQYF. The CDR3 nucleotides are TGTGCCAGCAGCCAAGGACACAGGCTAACTAGCACAGATACGCAGTATTTT. The chain combines TRBV14 with TRBJ2-3, with TRBD1 as a possible D gene (5 bases). The CDR3 spans 17 residues. Germline V CDR1 and CDR2: SGHDN, FVKESK. Trimming stripped 1 base from V and 0 bases from J, with 14 bases between.

The rearrangement joins TRBV11-2 to TRBJ2-1, with TRBD2 identical over 8 bases. This CDR3 has 15 amino acids. CDR1 and CDR2 from the germline V gene are SGHAT and FQNNGV. The V and J ends lost 6 bases and 2 bases, in that order; junction bases with no gene match: 6. CDR3 nucleotide sequence: TGTGCCAGCAGTACTTATAGCGGGACCTACAATGAGCAGTTCTTC. Protein: CASSTYSGTYNEQFF.

This chain joins TRBV7-9 and TRBJ2-1; TRBD2 matches 11 bases. This CDR3 is 15 amino acids long. Germline CDR1 reads SEHNR; CDR2 reads FQNEAQ (reference sequence). The V segment lost 5 bases and the J segment 8 bases; nucleotides outside the gene matches: 8. The CDR3 loop reads CASSGTSGSRYEQFF. The CDR3, as DNA: TGTGCCAGCAGCGGAACTAGCGGGAGTCGCTATGAGCAGTTCTTC.

The chain employs TRBV28 and TRBJ2-1; 10 bases match TRBD2. The CDR3 consists of 17 residues. V dropped 4 bases and J dropped 7; count of bases not matched to a gene: 13. CDR1 and CDR2 (germline): MDHEN, SYDVKM. CDR3 region: CASSSLGSSGSENEQFF. CDR3 coding DNA: TGTGCCAGCAGTTCCCTTGGCTCTAGCGGGAGTGAGAATGAGCAGTTCTTC.

DNA for the CDR3: TGCGCCAGCAGCTTGGGACGGGGATCCGGGACAGGGGCCTACACAGATACGCAGTATTTT. Translated, it gives CASSLGRGSGTGAYTDTQYF. The chain carries TRBV5-1 and TRBJ2-3; 10 nucleotides agree with TRBD1. The J segment lost 2 bases and the V segment lost 0 bases, leaving 15 bases of the junction unmatched. CDR1 and CDR2 from the germline V gene are SGHRS and YFSETQ. The CDR3 is 20 amino acids.

This clone appeared a single time. The chain combines TRBV6-2 or TRBV6-3 with TRBJ2-6, with TRBD2 identical over 8 bases. Germline V lookup: CDR1 MNHEY, CDR2 SVGEGT. The CDR3 consists of 15 residues. After removal of 4 bases from V and 1 base from J, the junction contained 0 bases not matched to a gene. CDR3 DNA sequence: TGTGCCAGCAGTTCGGGGGGGTCTGGGGCCAACGTCCTGACTTTC. Its translation: CASSSGGSGANVLTF.

This sequence joins TRBV13 and TRBJ2-5; 8 bases agree with TRBD2. Looked up from germline, CDR1 is PRHDT and CDR2 is FYEKMQ (reference sequence). J gave up 4 bases and V 4 bases, and 11 bases lay outside the gene matches. This CDR3 has 16 amino acids. This CDR3 is CASSSQLSGTRETQYF. The CDR3, as DNA: TGTGCCAGCAGCTCCCAACTTAGCGGGACTAGAGAGACCCAGTACTTC.

The count of this clone is one. The rearrangement uses TRBV28 and TRBJ1-1, with 8 positions matching TRBD1. The CDR3 is 14 residues long. Germline lookup yields CDR1 MDHEN and CDR2 SYDVKM. Trimming removed 4 bases from V and 5 bases from J; junction bases left unmatched: 6. DNA of the CDR3: TGTGCCAGCAGTTACAGGGGGATGGGGACTGAAGCTTTCTTT. It specifies CASSYRGMGTEAFF.

The gene calls are TRBV30 and TRBJ2-5; D is unclear. CDR1 GTSNPN and CDR2 SVGIG come from the germline V gene (reference sequence). V was cut by 2 bases and J by 5 bases, with 6 bases left in between. The CDR3 extends over 11 amino acids. The CDR3 sequence: CAWSPMETQYF. As DNA, the CDR3 is TGTGCCTGGAGTCCAATGGAGACCCAGTACTTC.

This chain's CDR3 is CASSLRGQMYDPGELFF. The CDR3 DNA reads TGTGCCAGCAGTTTAAGGGGACAGATGTACGATCCCGGGGAGCTGTTTTTT. This chain uses TRBV27 with TRBJ2-2; the match to TRBD1 covers 7 bases. V lost 2 bases, J lost 6 bases, and 12 bases stayed unmatched. Per germline, CDR1 MNHEY and CDR2 SMNVEV (reference sequence). This CDR3 is built from 17 residues.